These T cell receptor beta chains were read from a single sample in a study of blood T cell repertoires in COVID-19. The method was immunoSEQ multiplex PCR; TCRdb's version includes in-frame clones alone and lacks a portion of them. Of roughly 180,000 clones in the sample, 75% to 90% are singletons; the top ten hold 8.2%. Sequencing used peripheral blood. The receptors shown here come from a woman aged 55-69 years with acute or convalescent COVID-19. Each CDR3 is given with its conserved first and last residue. D genes are given only for firm matches. Part of the rows lack a size; the others show once, few, many or a class for expanded clones.

TRBV4-1	TRBD2	.	TRBJ2-2	TGCGCCAGCAGCCTGACGGGAGGGCCGATCACCGGGGAGCTGTTTTTT	CASSLTGGPITGELFF
TRBV7-3	TRBD2	.	TRBJ2-1	TGTGCCAGCAGCACGTCACGGTTAGCGGGAGGGCCTCCCTACAATGAGCAGTTCTTC	CASSTSRLAGGPPYNEQFF
TRBV30	.	few	TRBJ1-6	TGTGCCTGGAGCAACGGGGGTAATTCACCCCTCCACTTT	CAWSNGGNSPLHF
TRBV5-6	.	.	TRBJ1-5	TGTGCCAGCAGCTTGGGGATTGAGGGCTATCAGCCCCAGCATTTT	CASSLGIEGYQPQHF
TRBV27	TRBD2	.	TRBJ2-1	TGTGCCAGCAGTCACCCTAATTCCGGGACTAGCGGGAACAATGAGCAGTTCTTC	CASSHPNSGTSGNNEQFF
TRBV5-1	TRBD1	.	TRBJ1-2	TGCGCCAGCAGCGGTACAGGGGACGGCGGCTACACCTTC	CASSGTGDGGYTF
TRBV6-5	TRBD1	.	TRBJ1-5	TGTGCCAACGCGGGACAGGGTGGTCAGCCCCAGCATTTT	CANAGQGGQPQHF
TRBV10-3	.	.	TRBJ1-2	TGTGCCATGGGAGAAGGGCGACTTAGCTACACCTTC	CAMGEGRLSYTF
TRBV6-6	.	.	TRBJ2-5	TGTGCCAGCAGCGTCCAGGGGGGAAGGGGAAAGACCCAGTACTTC	CASSVQGGRGKTQYF
TRBV27	.	.	TRBJ2-3	TGTGCCAGCAGACCCCCACTAGATACCATTCCTACAGATACGCAGTATTTT	CASRPPLDTIPTDTQYF
TRBV14	.	.	TRBJ2-1	TGTGCCAGCAGCCAAGATCTGGAGGGGAAGCAGTTCTTC	CASSQDLEGKQFF
TRBV11-3	TRBD1	.	TRBJ1-2	TGTGCCAGCAGCTCGGGACAGTCTAACTATGGCTACACCTTC	CASSSGQSNYGYTF
TRBV23-1	.	.	TRBJ2-1	TGCGCCAGCAGTCAATCGGCACAGGACAATGAGCAGTTCTTC	CASSQSAQDNEQFF
TRBV6-1	.	.	TRBJ2-2	TGTGCCAGCAGTGAACAGACGAACACCGGGGAGCTGTTTTTT	CASSEQTNTGELFF
TRBV3-1/TRBV3-2	.	.	TRBJ1-1	TGTGCCAGCAGCCAGGCTCAGGGGAACACTGAAGCTTTCTTT	CASSQAQGNTEAFF
TRBV3-1/TRBV3-2	TRBD2	few	TRBJ2-2	TGTGCCAGCAGCCAAAGACTAGCGACGAGCACCGGGGAGCTGTTTTTT	CASSQRLATSTGELFF
TRBV9	.	.	TRBJ2-2	TGTGCCAGCAGCCCCGACAGGACGAACACCGGGGAGCTGTTTTTT	CASSPDRTNTGELFF
TRBV2	.	.	TRBJ2-1	TGTGCCAGCAGTGAAGCAGGGGGGGGGCCCTACAATGAGCAGTTCTTC	CASSEAGGGPYNEQFF
TRBV2	.	.	TRBJ1-2	TGTGCCAGCAGTGAGGGGCTCACACGTTGGTACACCTTC	CASSEGLTRWYTF
TRBV9	.	.	TRBJ1-3	TGTGCCAGCAGCGTCGGGTCCTCTGGAAACACCATATATTTT	CASSVGSSGNTIYF
TRBV10-3	TRBD2	.	TRBJ2-1	TGTGCCATCAGGGGACTAGCGGGAGACAATGAGCAGTTCTTC	CAIRGLAGDNEQFF
TRBV3-1/TRBV3-2	TRBD2	.	TRBJ2-3	TGTGCCAGCAGCCAAGGGGGCGGCGGGAGGGGAGATACGCAGTATTTT	CASSQGGGGRGDTQYF
TRBV19	.	.	TRBJ2-2	TGTGCCAGTAGTAGCGGACAGTTTTCGACCGGGGAGCTGTTTTTT	CASSSGQFSTGELFF
TRBV10-3	.	.	TRBJ1-4	TGTGCCGCACGGGCGGGACCGAATGAAAAACTGTTTTTT	CAARAGPNEKLFF
TRBV19	.	.	TRBJ1-1	TGTGCCAGTAGTATGGGGGCAGCTTACACTGAAGCTTTCTTT	CASSMGAAYTEAFF
TRBV6-2/TRBV6-3	.	.	TRBJ2-7	TGTGCCAGCAGTCCCTTGCGGGGAACCTACGAGCAGTACTTC	CASSPLRGTYEQYF
TRBV27	TRBD2	.	TRBJ2-3	TGTGCCAGCAGTTTATACCCTGGACTAGGTGAAGATACGCAGTATTTT	CASSLYPGLGEDTQYF
TRBV25-1	TRBD1	once	TRBJ1-5	TGTGCCAGAGAACAGGGGAGGTGCAATCAGCCCCAGCATTTT	CAREQGRCNQPQHF
TRBV28	.	.	TRBJ1-4	TGTGCCAGCAGTTTAGGCCTGCTTAATGAAAAACTGTTTTTT	CASSLGLLNEKLFF
TRBV6-2/TRBV6-3	TRBD2	few	TRBJ2-6	TGTGCCAGCAGTTACCCGACGGGGGAGGGGATCATCTCTGGGGCCAACGTCCTGACTTTC	CASSYPTGEGIISGANVLTF
TRBV30	TRBD2	many	TRBJ2-1	TGTGCCTGGAGTGCGGGGCTAGCGGTAAATGAGCAGTTCTTC	CAWSAGLAVNEQFF
TRBV25-1	TRBD1	.	TRBJ1-3	TGTGCCAGCAGCCCCGGGACAGGGACAGACACCATATATTTT	CASSPGTGTDTIYF
TRBV3-1/TRBV3-2	TRBD1	.	TRBJ1-3	TGTGCCAGCAGCCAGGCCCTTGTGGGACAGGGGATAAGCTCTGGAAACACCATATATTTT	CASSQALVGQGISSGNTIYF
TRBV5-1	.	.	TRBJ2-1	TGCGCCAGCAGACCCGACTCGTACAATGAGCAGTTCTTC	CASRPDSYNEQFF
TRBV28	.	.	TRBJ2-1	TGTGCCAGCAGCCAGGACAGTCGCTCCTACAATGAGCAGTTCTTC	CASSQDSRSYNEQFF
TRBV5-1	TRBD2	.	TRBJ2-1	TGCGCCAGCAGCTACGGACTAGCCGGCCACGAGCAGTTCTTC	CASSYGLAGHEQFF
TRBV28	.	.	TRBJ1-1	TGTGCCAGCAGCCCTACAGTTTATGACACTGAAGCTTTCTTT	CASSPTVYDTEAFF
TRBV27	.	.	TRBJ2-1	TGTGCCAGCAGTTGGGGGCCTTCCTACAATGAGCAGTTCTTC	CASSWGPSYNEQFF
TRBV10-3	.	.	TRBJ2-3	TGTGCCATCAGTGAGGAGGATACGCAGTATTTT	CAISEEDTQYF
TRBV6-5	TRBD2	.	TRBJ2-4	TGTGCCAGCAGGGGACTAGCTGGGGACATTCAGTACTTC	CASRGLAGDIQYF
TRBV2	.	few	TRBJ1-1	TGTGCCAGCAGTGCACAGGGTTTATGGACTGAAGCTTTCTTT	CASSAQGLWTEAFF
TRBV7-8	TRBD1	.	TRBJ1-2	TGTGCCAGCAGCTCCCAACCCAAGGACAGGGGGGAGGCTAACTATGGCTACACCTTC	CASSSQPKDRGEANYGYTF
TRBV3-1/TRBV3-2	TRBD1	.	TRBJ1-2	TGTGCCAGCAGCCAAGATGGGACAGGGTATGGTGGCTACACCTTC	CASSQDGTGYGGYTF
TRBV3-1/TRBV3-2	TRBD1	.	TRBJ1-1	TGTGCCAGCAGCCAAGATCCAACAGGGGAGGACACTGAAGCTTTCTTT	CASSQDPTGEDTEAFF
TRBV5-1	TRBD1	.	TRBJ1-1	TGCGCCAGCAGCTTAGAGGGGGCGGGCACTGAAGCTTTCTTT	CASSLEGAGTEAFF
TRBV2	TRBD2	.	TRBJ2-5	TGTGCCAGCAGCCCTGCTGGGACTAGCGGGAGTGATGAGACCCAGTACTTC	CASSPAGTSGSDETQYF
TRBV28	.	.	TRBJ2-3	TGTGCCAGCAGTTTCTCGGAGGCAGATACGCAGTATTTT	CASSFSEADTQYF
TRBV28	.	.	TRBJ2-7	TGTGCCAGCAGTTTATGGACGGGGGAGCAGTACTTC	CASSLWTGEQYF
TRBV6-2/TRBV6-3	.	.	TRBJ2-1	TGTGCCAGCAGTTACGGGGCTGCTGAGCAGTTCTTC	CASSYGAAEQFF
TRBV30	.	few	TRBJ2-1	TGTGCCTGGAGTGTCGGGGGAGTTCATGAGCAGTTCTTC	CAWSVGGVHEQFF
TRBV13	TRBD1	.	TRBJ2-1	TGTGCCAGCAGCTCGGGACAGAGCTCCTACAATGAGCAGTTCTTC	CASSSGQSSYNEQFF
TRBV7-2	.	.	TRBJ2-2	TGTGCCAGCAAGGACTGGAGTAACACCGGGGAGCTGTTTTTT	CASKDWSNTGELFF
TRBV10-3	TRBD2	.	TRBJ2-3	TGTGCCATCAAGGAGGGGCTAGGGACTAGCGGGCCCACAGATACGCAGTATTTT	CAIKEGLGTSGPTDTQYF
TRBV19	.	.	TRBJ2-1	TGTGCCAGTAGTATTGCGGGCCTCGCGCGCTCCTACAATGAGCAGTTCTTC	CASSIAGLARSYNEQFF
TRBV10-2	TRBD2	.	TRBJ2-2	TGCGCCAGCAGCGGACTAGCGGGACTTAACACCGGGGAGCTGTTTTTT	CASSGLAGLNTGELFF
TRBV9	TRBD2	.	TRBJ2-1	TGTGCCAGCAGCGTAGGGCTAGCGGGAGAGGGCGAGCAGTTCTTC	CASSVGLAGEGEQFF
TRBV12-3/TRBV12-4	.	.	TRBJ1-2	TGTGCCAGCAGTTTAGGCCAGAACTATGGCTACACCTTC	CASSLGQNYGYTF